Listed below are T cell receptor beta chains from one sample, sequenced in a study of shared clonotypes between healthy human individuals. Clones were read by immunoSEQ multiplex PCR, and TCRdb kept only the in-frame ones, dropping some. The sample lists around 2,000,000 clones; 85% to 95% were seen once. Sequences were obtained from naive CD4+ T cells sorted from blood. The receptors were sampled from a young man in good health. The CDR3 runs from the conserved cysteine through the conserved F or W. The D gene is left open where the match is weak. Not every row has a clone size; where given, it reads once, few, many or a size class.

V,length,J,D,size,DNA,CDR3
TRBV5-1,15,TRBJ2-7,NA,NA,TGCGCCAGCAGCTTGAGGTCGGGGGATCCCTACGAGCAGTACTTC,CASSLRSGDPYEQYF
TRBV30,11,TRBJ2-1,NA,NA,TGTGCCTGGAGCCGGCCAAATGAGCAGTTCTTC,CAWSRPNEQFF
TRBV7-8,16,TRBJ1-4,NA,NA,TGTGCCAGCAGCTCCGCTTGGGGTCAGGTTAATGAAAAACTGTTTTTT,CASSSAWGQVNEKLFF
TRBV6-9,13,TRBJ1-2,TRBD1,NA,TGTGCCAGCAGAGACAGGGGATGGTATGGCTACACCTTC,CASRDRGWYGYTF
TRBV7-7,11,TRBJ2-1,NA,NA,TGTGCTAGCAGCTTAGGGCTAGGGGAGTTCTTC,CASSLGLGEFF
TRBV5-4,11,TRBJ2-5,NA,NA,TGTGCCAGCGGAAGCCAAGAGACCCAGTACTTC,CASGSQETQYF
TRBV30,14,TRBJ1-3,NA,NA,TGTGCCTGGATGCCCGGGTTCTCTGGAAACACCATATATTTT,CAWMPGFSGNTIYF
TRBV30,15,TRBJ2-2,TRBD2,NA,TGTGCCTGGAGTGGGTCTAGCGGGAGTAACGGGGAGCTGTTTTTT,CAWSGSSGSNGELFF
TRBV30,11,TRBJ1-4,NA,NA,TGTGCCTGGAGTGGTAATGAAAAACTGTTTTTT,CAWSGNEKLFF
TRBV5-1,14,TRBJ1-5,TRBD1,NA,TGCGCCAGCTTCCGGGACAGGGACAATCAGCCCCAGCATTTT,CASFRDRDNQPQHF
TRBV5-6,14,TRBJ2-7,TRBD1,NA,TGTGCCAGCAGCCCCCGGGACAGGGTGAACGAGCAGTACTTC,CASSPRDRVNEQYF
TRBV6-5,13,TRBJ1-4,NA,NA,TGTGCCAGCAGTTACTCGGAGTATGAAAAACTGTTTTTT,CASSYSEYEKLFF
TRBV6-1,12,TRBJ1-6,NA,NA,TGTGCCAGCAGTGAAGGGGTCTCACCCCTCCACTTT,CASSEGVSPLHF
TRBV9,14,TRBJ2-3,NA,NA,TGTGCCAGCAGCGTAGACGGCCTCACAGATACGCAGTATTTT,CASSVDGLTDTQYF
TRBV7-2,14,TRBJ2-7,TRBD1,few,TGTGCCAGCAGCTCCGGGACAGGGCCCTACGAGCAGTACTTC,CASSSGTGPYEQYF
TRBV4-1,14,TRBJ1-4,TRBD1,NA,TGCGCCAGCAGCCGACAGGACAGGGCTGAAAAACTGTTTTTT,CASSRQDRAEKLFF
TRBV10-3,12,TRBJ2-3,NA,NA,TGTGCCACCAAGTCCAGCACAGATACGCAGTATTTT,CATKSSTDTQYF
TRBV6-5,12,TRBJ2-2,NA,NA,TGTGCCAGCAGACAAGGGGCCGGGGAGCTGTTTTTT,CASRQGAGELFF
TRBV11-3,17,TRBJ2-7,NA,NA,TGTGCCAGCAGCTCCGGCCCCCCGCGTGCGGCCGCCTACGAGCAGTACTTC,CASSSGPPRAAAYEQYF
TRBV7-2,12,TRBJ2-2,NA,NA,TGTGCCAGCAGCTATAGTCTCGGGGAGCTGTTTTTT,CASSYSLGELFF
TRBV2,14,TRBJ1-5,TRBD1,NA,TGTGCCAGCAGCCAGACAGGGGAGAATCAGCCCCAGCATTTT,CASSQTGENQPQHF
TRBV6-5,14,TRBJ1-5,TRBD1,NA,TGTGCCAGCAGTCCCCCAGGGGGGGGTCAGCCCCAGCATTTT,CASSPPGGGQPQHF
TRBV18,14,TRBJ1-5,NA,once,TGTGCCAGCTCCCGCCAGGGAAACAATCAGCCCCAGCATTTT,CASSRQGNNQPQHF
TRBV25-1,17,TRBJ2-1,TRBD1,NA,TGTGCCAGCAGTGAGGCACGGGACAGAGCCTCCTACAATGAGCAGTTCTTC,CASSEARDRASYNEQFF
TRBV19,15,TRBJ1-3,NA,NA,TGTGCCAGTAGTATTACAGGTTCTTATGGAAACACCATATATTTT,CASSITGSYGNTIYF
TRBV6-5,13,TRBJ1-1,NA,NA,TGTGCCAGCAGTTACCCGAAGGGGACTGAAGCTTTCTTT,CASSYPKGTEAFF
TRBV7-2,11,TRBJ2-7,NA,NA,TGTGCCAGCAGCCCCTCACACGAGCAGTACTTC,CASSPSHEQYF
TRBV10-3,13,TRBJ2-3,TRBD2,NA,TGTGCCACCTTAGCGGGGGCCGACGATACGCAGTATTTT,CATLAGADDTQYF
TRBV19,12,TRBJ1-5,TRBD1,NA,TGTGCCATCCAACAGGGGAATCAGCCCCAGCATTTT,CAIQQGNQPQHF
TRBV5-1,15,TRBJ2-5,NA,NA,TGCGCCAGCAGCTTTTTCTCAGGGGAAGGAGAGACCCAGTACTTC,CASSFFSGEGETQYF
TRBV2,17,TRBJ1-5,NA,NA,TGTGCCAGCAGTGATAGGGACCCAGCCTTTAGCAATCAGCCCCAGCATTTT,CASSDRDPAFSNQPQHF
TRBV28,16,TRBJ2-7,NA,NA,TGTGCCAGCAGTTTACCTGATACTGCGGGACCCTACGAGCAGTACTTC,CASSLPDTAGPYEQYF
TRBV4-2,15,TRBJ2-2,TRBD2,NA,TGTGCCAGCAGCCAAGAGGGAGGGGAAGGCGGGGAGCTGTTTTTT,CASSQEGGEGGELFF
TRBV10-3,12,TRBJ2-3,NA,NA,TGTGCCATCCTGGCTAGGACAGATACGCAGTATTTT,CAILARTDTQYF
TRBV5-6,15,TRBJ1-6,TRBD1,NA,TGTGCCAGCAGCGTCGGGACAGGACATAATTCACCCCTCCACTTT,CASSVGTGHNSPLHF
TRBV9,12,TRBJ2-3,NA,once,TGTGCCAGCAGCGTAGAATCAGATACGCAGTATTTT,CASSVESDTQYF